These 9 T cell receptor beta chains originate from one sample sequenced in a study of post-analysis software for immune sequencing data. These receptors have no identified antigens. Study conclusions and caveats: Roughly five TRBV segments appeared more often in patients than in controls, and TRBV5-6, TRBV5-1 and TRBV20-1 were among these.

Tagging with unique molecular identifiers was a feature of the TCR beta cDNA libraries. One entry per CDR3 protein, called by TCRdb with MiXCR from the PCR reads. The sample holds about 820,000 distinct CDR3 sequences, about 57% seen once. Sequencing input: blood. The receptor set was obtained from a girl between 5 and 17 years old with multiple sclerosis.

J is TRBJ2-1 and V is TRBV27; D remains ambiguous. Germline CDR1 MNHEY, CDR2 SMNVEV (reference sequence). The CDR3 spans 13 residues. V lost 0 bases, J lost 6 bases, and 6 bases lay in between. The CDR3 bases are TGTGCCAGCAGTTTATCGGTGGGCAATGAGCAGTTCTTC. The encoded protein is CASSLSVGNEQFF.

The CDR3 coding sequence is TGTGCCATCAGTGCGCAGCAGGGCTCCTACGAGCAGTACTTC. This encodes CAISAQQGSYEQYF. The rearrangement uses TRBV10-3 and TRBJ2-1; D is possibly TRBD1 (5 bases). The DNA end is more similar to TRBJ2-7, so the J call may be wrong. The CDR3 sequence is 14 residues long. CDR1 and CDR2 (germline): ENHRY, SYGVKD.

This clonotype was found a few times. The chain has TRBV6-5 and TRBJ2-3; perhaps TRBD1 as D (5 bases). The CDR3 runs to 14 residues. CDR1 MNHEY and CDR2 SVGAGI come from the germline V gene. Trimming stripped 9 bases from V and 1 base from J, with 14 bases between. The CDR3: CASWTPEGTDTQYF. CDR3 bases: TGTGCCAGTTGGACACCGGAAGGCACAGATACGCAGTATTTT.

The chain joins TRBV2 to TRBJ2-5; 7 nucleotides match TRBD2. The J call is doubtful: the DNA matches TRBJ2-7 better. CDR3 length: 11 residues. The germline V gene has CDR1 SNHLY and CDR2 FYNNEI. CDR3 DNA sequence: TGTGCCAGCAGGCGGGAGTACGAGCAGTACTTC. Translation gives CASRREYEQYF.

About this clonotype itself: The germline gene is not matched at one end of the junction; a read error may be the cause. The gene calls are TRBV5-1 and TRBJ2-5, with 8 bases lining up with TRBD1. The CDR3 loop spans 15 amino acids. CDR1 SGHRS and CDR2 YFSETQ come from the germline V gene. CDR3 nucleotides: TGTGCCAGCAGTTTAGGACAGGGTTCTCAAGAGACCCAGTACTTC. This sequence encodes CASSLGQGSQETQYF.

The CDR3 region has the DNA TGTGCCAGCAGCTCAGCGGGACAGGGATTCGCAAAGTCTCAAGAGACCCAGTACTTC. Protein sequence: CASSSAGQGFAKSQETQYF. The chain carries TRBV11-2 and TRBJ2-5, with 9 nucleotides matching TRBD1. This CDR3 is 19 amino acids long. The ends lost 4 bases at V and 2 bases at J; junction bases unmatched: 17. From germline, CDR1 is SGHAT and CDR2 FQNNGV.

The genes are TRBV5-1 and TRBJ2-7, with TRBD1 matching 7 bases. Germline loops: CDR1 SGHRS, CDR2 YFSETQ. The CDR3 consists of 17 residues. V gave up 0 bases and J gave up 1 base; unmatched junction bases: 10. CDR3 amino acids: CASSLAVGGWWSYEQYF. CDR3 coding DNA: TGCGCCAGCAGCTTGGCCGTAGGGGGCTGGTGGTCCTACGAGCAGTACTTC.

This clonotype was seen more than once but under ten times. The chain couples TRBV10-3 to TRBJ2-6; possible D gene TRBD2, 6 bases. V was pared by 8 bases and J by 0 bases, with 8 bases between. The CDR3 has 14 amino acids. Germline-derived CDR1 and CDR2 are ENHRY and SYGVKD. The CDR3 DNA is TGTGCCATCGCGGGGACCTCTGGGGCCAACGTCCTGACTTTC. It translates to CAIAGTSGANVLTF.

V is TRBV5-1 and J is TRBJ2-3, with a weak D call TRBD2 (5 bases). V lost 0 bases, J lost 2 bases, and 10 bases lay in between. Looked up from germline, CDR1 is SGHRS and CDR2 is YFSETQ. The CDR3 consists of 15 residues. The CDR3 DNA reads TGCGCCAGCAGCTTGGCTGTGGGAGACACAGATACGCAGTATTTT. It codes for CASSLAVGDTDTQYF.